This TCR beta chain was documented in a study of T cells in Graves' hyperthyroidism and ophthalmopathy (dated by TCRdb to between 2018 and 2021). Background on the whole study: Peripheral blood samples were taken at the time of initial diagnosis, prior to any treatment. TCR V-J signatures able to tell the groups apart were searched for in a discovery cohort of some 97 patients, of whom under 45 had Graves' ophthalmopathy and around 56 had stable Graves' hyperthyroidism. Prospective prediction of ophthalmopathy was tested in an independent validation cohort of 18 to 20 hyperthyroidism patients and around 16 patients who later progressed to ophthalmopathy. For training and testing, the 100 or so patients in the discovery cohort were randomly divided in a 7:3 ratio. In addition, the study compared T-cell repertoires in thyroid tissue and in blood from five or six Graves' hyperthyroidism patients. After sampling, hyperthyroidism patients received methimazole starting at 30 mg daily, and ophthalmopathy patients received high-dose intravenous methylprednisolone. The paper describes TCR Vbeta CDR3 sequencing of 120 to 150 peripheral blood samples, made up of roughly 40 ophthalmopathy patients, around 78 hyperthyroidism patients and 17 progressor patients. Broad study findings and their caveats: During validation, the model predicted progression to ophthalmopathy a median of around 7 months ahead of onset, with almost 71% sensitivity and 72% to 80% specificity. Most expanded thyroid clonotypes (frequency above 0.001) were also detected in blood, suggesting blood repertoires may reflect thyroid immune responses. Sample size was not statistically predetermined, and blinding of investigators to group allocation was not performed. A model built on a 13 V-J signature distinguished ophthalmopathy from stable hyperthyroidism, reaching roughly 88% sensitivity and 81.08% specificity in cross-validation and 80%/75% in testing.

At the junction V is shortened by 3 bases and J by 8 bases; bases outside the gene matches: 5. Per the germline V gene (reference sequence), LNHDA is the CDR1 and SQIVND is the CDR2. From cysteine to phenylalanine, the CDR3 is 14 amino acids long. Of all the DNA, just the CDR3 is kept, 42 bases in frame from base 1. Moderately to severely active disease, a Clinical Activity Score of at least 3, a NOSPECS grade of at least 4, and a duration under 3 months were present in ophthalmopathy patients. Exclusion was applied to patients with uncontrolled infections, other autoimmune diseases, pregnancy or lactation. Clinical symptoms, serum thyroxine and TRAb, thyroid ultrasound, and orbital computed tomography formed the basis for the diagnoses. PBMCs were isolated from about 9.1 ml of fresh peripheral blood by Ficoll-Paque density gradient centrifugation. Total RNA was extracted using Trizol reagent, and RNA quality was assessed on an Agilent 2100 Bioanalyzer.

The TCR beta CDR3 regions were amplified from RNA transcripts. A first-round RT-PCR of the TCR CDR3 used the HTBI primer set with the Qiagen OneStep RT-PCR kit. A second multiplex PCR round built the libraries, followed by size selection and purification. The libraries were sequenced on an Illumina HiSeq2000 using paired-end 100 bp reads. The authors' analysis ran thus. Raw data were processed with SOAPnuke, discarding reads with adapters, uncalled bases, mean Phred below 15, or no exact constant-primer or identifier match. High-quality paired reads were merged using COPE v1.2.5, and each unique nucleotide sequence was defined as a clonotype. Clonotypes were aligned to IMGT TRBV, TRBD and TRBJ reference segments using MiTCR v1.1. Only V-J combinations with frequency above 0.0001, covering about 99% of repertoires, were analysed. A TCS score was defined as the ratio of F50 (clonal expansion) to E x V (chaos), with BLOSUM62-based TCRdist applied between CDR3 peptides within each V-J. Welch's t-statistics and random forest reduced roughly 530 V-J features to under 15, which were used in a naive Bayes classifier (R e1071). TCRdb reprocessing: public reads trimmed at Q25 with fastp, clones called with MiXCR, in-frame beta chains kept. Identical CDR3 protein sequences are pooled into one entry, listed with their most common genes and DNA. The V and J calls and clone size come from TCRdb's table, not from the authors' own analysis. For this sample the table gives about 600,000 distinct CDR3 sequences, of which 13% to 15% were detected only once. The ten biggest clones cover approximately 12% of the sample.

This clonotype was counted only a few times. Its antigen is still unknown. Per-base quality was not reported, and no clone a single base away is much larger than it. This TCR came from a woman in her 50s with Graves' ophthalmopathy. The rearranged segments are TRBV19 and TRBJ2-1, with 9 bases in between that match TRBD1. The material sequenced was blood. The bases read TGTGCCAGTAGTATCCGATGGACAGGGGATGAGCAGTTCTTC. Its protein reads: CASSIRWTGDEQFF.